What follows are 32 T cell receptor beta chains derived from one specimen sequenced in a study of OX40 agonist ivuxolimab in advanced cancers. Using immunoSEQ multiplex PCR, the repertoire was profiled, and TCRdb retains in-frame clones only, with some absent. The sample lists about 18,000 clones, just over 70% occurring once. Sample: CD4+ or CD8+ T cells sorted from blood, taken in a trial of the OX40 agonist ivuxolimab. Every receptor here comes from an adult with an advanced solid tumor such as melanoma, head and neck, liver or kidney cancer.

The chain uses TRBV4-1 and TRBJ1-5, with D perhaps TRBD1 (6 bases). CDR3 length: 15 residues. V gave up 3 bases and J gave up 3 bases, with 12 bases separating them. Germline CDR1 and CDR2: MGHRA and YSYEKL. The CDR3 loop reads CASSQRQGPNQPQHF. CDR3 sequence (DNA): TGCGCCAGCAGCCAGAGGCAGGGGCCCAATCAGCCCCAGCATTTT.

This clone showed up just once. The chain combines TRBV27 with TRBJ2-3; 7 positions agree with TRBD1. Germline loops: CDR1 MNHEY, CDR2 SMNVEV (reference sequence). The J segment lost 5 bases and the V segment lost 3 bases, leaving 11 bases of the junction unmatched. CDR3 length: 16 residues. CDR3 residues: CASSLKKGGEQDTQYF. CDR3 coding DNA: TGTGCCAGCAGTTTGAAGAAAGGGGGCGAGCAAGATACGCAGTATTTT.

This clone was seen only a few times. The genes are TRBV6-6 and TRBJ2-3; maybe TRBD1 (6 bases). CDR1 MNHNY and CDR2 SVGAGI come from the germline V gene (reference sequence). The CDR3 is 15 amino acids. The V end lost 5 bases, the J end lost 2 bases, and 14 bases lay between the germline ends. The DNA of the CDR3 is TGTGCCAGCAGTCGCCGGGACACCAACACAGATACGCAGTATTTT. Translation: CASSRRDTNTDTQYF.

This rearrangement joins TRBV10-2 to TRBJ1-1; the D is unclear. The germline V gene has CDR1 WSHSY and CDR2 SAAADI. CDR3 length equals 13 residues. Trimming left V 3 bases short and J 0 bases short, with 5 bases between. DNA of the CDR3: TGCGCCAGCAGTGAAGGGCTGAACACTGAAGCTTTCTTT. Encoded protein: CASSEGLNTEAFF.

The chain uses TRBV5-1 and TRBJ1-1; D ambiguous. CDR1 is SGHRS, CDR2 YFSETQ, per germline. CDR3 length: 13 amino acids. The V end was cut by 1 base, the J end by 4 bases, with 8 bases between. The CDR3 spells CASSLTSRTEAFF. The CDR3 DNA is TGCGCCAGCAGCTTGACGTCGCGCACTGAAGCTTTCTTT.

The V call is TRBV9, the J call TRBJ2-3; the match to TRBD2 covers 12 bases. Per germline, CDR1 SGDLS and CDR2 YYNGEE. Losses at the gene ends were 1 base for V and 5 bases for J; bases not matched to a gene: 5. The CDR3 has 16 residues. The CDR3 DNA reads as TGTGCCAGCAGCGTAAACGGACTAGCGGGAAAAGATACGCAGTATTTT. Protein: CASSVNGLAGKDTQYF.

V and J are TRBV11-2 and TRBJ2-1; perhaps TRBD2 as D (6 bases). The V gene lost 5 bases and the J gene lost 5 bases, with 10 bases spanning the gap. Germline values: CDR1 SGHAT, CDR2 FQNNGV. This CDR3 is built from 13 residues. For the CDR3, the DNA is TGTGCCAGCAGCCCGGGACTTGACAATGAGCAGTTCTTC. Its protein product is CASSPGLDNEQFF.

The V and J genes are TRBV5-1 and TRBJ2-1, with D tentatively TRBD2 (5 bases). The CDR3 is 15 amino acids. Trimming took 2 bases from V and 3 from J, leaving 12 bases between them. Germline values: CDR1 SGHRS, CDR2 YFSETQ. The CDR3 nucleotides are TGCGCCAGCAGCTTACTAGGAGTGGACTACAATGAGCAGTTCTTC. Translation gives CASSLLGVDYNEQFF.

The CDR3 reads CASSPLVLAGEVGELFF. The CDR3, as DNA: TGTGCCAGCAGTCCCCTAGTACTAGCGGGAGAGGTCGGGGAGCTGTTTTTT. V and J are TRBV27 and TRBJ2-2; TRBD2 agrees at 11 bases. The CDR3 contains 17 residues. J lost 7 bases, V lost 5 bases, and 12 bases had no gene match. CDR1 is MNHEY, CDR2 SMNVEV, per germline (reference sequence).

The chain recombines TRBV6-5 with TRBJ2-7; D may correspond to TRBD1 or TRBD2 (5 bases each). V was shortened by 5 bases and J by 2 bases, with 16 bases between the two germline ends. In germline, CDR1 is MNHEY, CDR2 SVGAGI. This CDR3 has 15 residues. CDR3 in DNA: TGTGCCAGCAGTCCGGCCGGGGCAGGTACCTACGAGCAGTACTTC. As protein: CASSPAGAGTYEQYF.

This clone was found a few times. The chain couples TRBV21-1 to TRBJ2-3; the D call in the table, TRBD2, was not verified against the DNA. TRBV21-1 is deemed a pseudogene. The CDR3 contains 22 residues. In DNA form, the CDR3 reads TGTGCCAGCAGCCGACCTAAAAACACTCTTCCGGGACTAGCGGGTAGCACAGATACGCAGTATTTT. Translated: CASSRPKNTLPGLAGSTDTQYF.

This clone has just one count. The chain links TRBV4-3 to TRBJ2-7, with D perhaps TRBD2 (6 bases). The V gene's germline CDR1 is LGHNA and CDR2 YSLEER. This CDR3 region has 15 residues. The V end lost 4 bases, the J end lost 5 bases, and 18 bases lay between the germline ends. For the CDR3, the DNA is TGCGCCAGCAGCCCAGGGCTGGTCCCGGGGGACGAGCAGTACTTC. The encoded protein is CASSPGLVPGDEQYF.

The V and J genes are TRBV30 and TRBJ2-1; TRBD2 might be the D (5 bases). V lost 0 bases to trimming and J lost 6 bases, with 12 bases between them. The CDR3 length is 14 residues. Germline lookup yields CDR1 GTSNPN and CDR2 SVGIG (reference sequence). CDR3 sequence reads: CAWSVRGAGNEQFF. CDR3 DNA: TGTGCCTGGAGTGTACGGGGTGCGGGCAATGAGCAGTTCTTC.

The chain is built from TRBV4-1 and TRBJ2-4; perhaps TRBD2 as D (5 bases). This CDR3 region has 13 residues. Germline CDR1 MGHRA, CDR2 YSYEKL. V shed 4 bases and J shed 5 bases, with 9 bases lying between them. The CDR3 region is CASSPRDQNIQYF. The CDR3 bases are TGCGCCAGCAGCCCTCGGGATCAAAACATTCAGTACTTC.

CDR3 in DNA: TGTGCCAGCAGCTTGCAAGGGGCGCTTCAGCCCCAGCATTTT. Protein: CASSLQGALQPQHF. The chain couples TRBV7-9 to TRBJ1-5; D might be TRBD1 (5 bases). This CDR3 is 14 amino acids long. Germline V gene sequence: CDR1 SEHNR, CDR2 FQNEAQ (reference sequence). The V end lost 3 bases, the J end lost 6 bases, and 12 bases lay between the germline ends. The full variable domain, with the rest looked up from reference TRBV7-9 and TRBJ1-5, is DTGVSQNPRHKITKRGQNVTFRCDPISEHNRLYWYRQTLGQGPEFLTYFQNEAQLEKSRLLSDRFSAERPKGSFSTLEIQRTEQGDSAMYLCASSLQGALQPQHFGDGTRLSIL.

This rearrangement joins TRBV27 to TRBJ1-1; unclear D gene. The CDR3 is made up of 14 amino acids. CDR1 and CDR2 (germline): MNHEY, SMNVEV (reference sequence). V gave up 5 bases and J gave up 0 bases, with 10 bases separating them. CDR3 in DNA: TGTGCCAGCAGTCCCGCGTCTGTGAACACTGAAGCTTTCTTT. This gives the protein CASSPASVNTEAFF.

This chain joins TRBV4-1 and TRBJ1-6, with D possibly TRBD1 on 6 matching bases. This CDR3 contains 13 residues. The germline CDR1 and CDR2 sequences are MGHRA and YSYEKL. This CDR3 is CGSQAHRDEPLHF. The CDR3 nucleotides are TGCGGGAGCCAAGCTCACAGGGACGAGCCCCTCCACTTT.

The gene calls are TRBV4-1 and TRBJ1-1; D remains ambiguous. Trimming removed 7 bases at V and 0 bases at J, with 9 bases between. This CDR3 is built from 13 residues. Germline assignment: CDR1 MGHRA and CDR2 YSYEKL. In DNA form, the CDR3 reads TGCGCCAGCATCGCTTCTATGAACACTGAAGCTTTCTTT. Translated: CASIASMNTEAFF.

J is TRBJ2-7 and V is TRBV6-1; D possibly corresponds to TRBD1 (5 bases). The CDR3 totals 12 residues. Germline CDR1 is MNHNS and CDR2 is SASEGT. Trimming took off 5 bases at V and 2 bases at J, with 7 bases between the two ends. The CDR3 loop is CASSFRAYEQYF. In DNA, the CDR3 is TGTGCCAGCAGTTTCAGGGCCTACGAGCAGTACTTC.

As to this clone: At one end, the junction sequence differs from germline, possibly due to a read error. Other DNA sequences in this sample translate to the same CDR3. V usage is TRBV5-4 and J usage is TRBJ1-1, with D maybe TRBD1 (6 bases). This CDR3 contains 14 residues. The germline CDR1 and CDR2 sequences are SGHNT and YYREEE (reference sequence). CDR3 protein: CASSSGTPYTEAFF. The DNA for the CDR3 is TGTGCCAGCAGCTCTGGGACACCTTACACTGAGGCTTTCTTT. Looking up the rest from reference TRBV5-4 and TRBJ1-1 gives the full variable domain: ETGVTQSPTHLIKTRGQQVTLRCSSQSGHNTVSWYQQALGQGPQFIFQYYREEENGRGNFPPRFSGLQFPNYSSELNVNALELDDSALYLCASSSGTPYTEAFFGQGTRLTVV.

V is TRBV6-1 and J is TRBJ1-1; tentative D call: TRBD1 (5 bases). V lost 4 bases and J lost 6, with 15 bases in between. Per the germline V gene, CDR1 is MNHNS and CDR2 is SASEGT. The CDR3 has 14 residues. The CDR3 DNA reads TGTGCCAGCAGTGGGGTGACAGTCAGGGCTGAAGCTTTCTTT. This translates into CASSGVTVRAEAFF.

This clone was counted a single time. This chain connects TRBV28 to TRBJ1-2, with D maybe TRBD1 (5 bases). The CDR3 runs to 13 residues. CDR1 and CDR2 from the germline V gene are MDHEN and SYDVKM. With 5 bases removed from V and 4 bases from J, the gap between germline ends came to 11 bases. The DNA of the CDR3 is TGTGCCAGCAGTAAAGGGGTGGGCTATGGCTACACCTTC. Translated, it gives CASSKGVGYGYTF.

The chain combines TRBV6-9 with TRBJ2-6; D is unclear. CDR1 is MNHGY, CDR2 SVAAGI, per germline. This CDR3 has 12 residues. Trimming shortened V by 5 bases and J by 7 bases, and 6 bases separated the two germline ends. The CDR3 DNA is TGTGCCAGCAGTCCCGGCGCCAACGTCCTGACTTTC. It is translated as CASSPGANVLTF.

This clone appeared a few times. The chain carries TRBV12-5 and TRBJ2-3; a possible D gene is TRBD2 (6 bases). V lost 6 bases, J lost 5 bases, and 6 bases lay in between. The CDR3 loop spans 11 amino acids. Germline V gives CDR1 LGHNT, CDR2 FRNRAP. CDR3 residues: CASGAGDTQYF. The CDR3 DNA is TGTGCTAGTGGAGCGGGAGATACGCAGTATTTT.

This clone is medium-sized by share. V is TRBV29-1 and J is TRBJ2-1; D is unresolved. The V gene lost 2 bases and the J gene lost 5 bases, with 10 bases spanning the gap. CDR1 and CDR2 from the germline V gene are SQVTM and ANQGSEA. The CDR3 totals 13 residues. The CDR3 DNA is TGCAGCGTTGAATTAATAGTCGACAATGAGCAGTTCTTC. It specifies CSVELIVDNEQFF.

In this sample, this clone turned up a few times. The chain employs TRBV6-5 and TRBJ2-5; D uncertain. This CDR3 contains 14 residues. Trimming took 7 bases from V and 5 from J, leaving 17 bases between them. Germline V gene lookup returns CDR1 MNHEY and CDR2 SVGAGI. CDR3 coding DNA: TGTGCCAGCAAACCCAGTAGGGCGTGGGAGACCCAGTACTTC. Translation: CASKPSRAWETQYF.

The chain carries TRBV19 and TRBJ2-7, with D hard to call. Trimming removed 3 bases at V and 2 bases at J, with 5 bases between. The CDR3 length is 12 residues. The V gene's germline CDR1 is LNHDA and CDR2 SQIVND (reference sequence). CDR3 protein: CASSMPPYEQYF. As DNA, the CDR3 is TGTGCCAGTAGTATGCCCCCCTACGAGCAGTACTTC.

The genes are TRBV7-2 and TRBJ2-1, with D perhaps matching TRBD2 (6 bases). CDR1 is SGHTA, CDR2 FQGNSA, per germline. This CDR3 is 17 amino acids long. V was shortened by 1 base and J by 2 bases, with 15 bases between the two germline ends. CDR3 in DNA: TGTGCCAGCAGCTTAGGAGGGTTGGGAGGTCCCTACAATGAGCAGTTCTTC. It translates to CASSLGGLGGPYNEQFF.

This clone was detected a few times. This chain links TRBV28 with TRBJ1-2, with D tentatively TRBD1 (6 bases). The V end was cut by 0 bases, the J end by 6 bases, with 11 bases between. Germline V lookup: CDR1 MDHEN, CDR2 SYDVKM. This CDR3 comprises 14 residues. The CDR3: CASSLWTGGDGYTF. CDR3 sequence (DNA): TGTGCCAGCAGTTTATGGACAGGCGGAGATGGCTACACCTTC.

This chain connects TRBV4-3 to TRBJ1-1; D not certain. The length of the CDR3 is 16 residues. With 0 bases removed from V and 0 bases from J, the gap between germline ends came to 11 bases. The germline gives CDR1 LGHNA, CDR2 YSLEER. The CDR3 spells CASSQDRFSLNTEAFF. CDR3 coding DNA: TGCGCCAGCAGCCAAGATCGGTTCAGCTTGAACACTGAAGCTTTCTTT.

The V call is TRBV27, the J call TRBJ1-1, with 8 nucleotides matching TRBD1. With 3 bases clipped from V and 1 base from J, the junction kept 4 bases outside the gene matches. Germline CDR1 and CDR2: MNHEY and SMNVEV (reference sequence). The CDR3 consists of 15 residues. CDR3 residues: CASSFHQGANTEAFF. CDR3 nucleotide sequence: TGTGCCAGCAGTTTTCATCAGGGGGCGAACACTGAAGCTTTCTTT.

By share, this clone counts as medium-sized. The V and J genes are TRBV6-6 and TRBJ1-5; D possibly corresponds to TRBD1 (6 bases). The ends were cut back, 7 bases at V and 6 bases at J, with 16 bases in the middle. Germline V gene sequence: CDR1 MNHNY, CDR2 SVGAGI (reference sequence). This CDR3 has 14 residues. The CDR3 DNA follows: TGTGCCAGCACCTCGGGGCCGACAGGTCAGCCCCAGCATTTT. This translates into CASTSGPTGQPQHF.